These T cell receptor beta chains were read from a single sample in a study of OX40 agonist ivuxolimab in advanced cancers. Measured with immunoSEQ multiplex PCR; TCRdb has only the in-frame clones, and not every one. In the table there are more than 70,000 clones, roughly nine tenths of which are singletons. The material was CD4+ or CD8+ T cells sorted from blood, obtained in a trial of the OX40 agonist ivuxolimab. The receptors come from an adult with an advanced solid tumor such as melanoma, head and neck, liver or kidney cancer. Both conserved end residues are part of each CDR3. D genes are given only for firm matches. The listing skips clone size in some rows; elsewhere it reads once, few, many or a size class.

CDR3nt: TGTGCCAGCAGGCTCCCGGGCACCTACGAGCAGTACTTC; CDR3aa: CASRLPGTYEQYF; d_gene: .; abundance: few; v_gene: TRBV6-1; j_gene: TRBJ2-7
CDR3nt: TGTGCCAGCAAGGCGACAGTAAGCTCCTACGAGCAGTACTTC; CDR3aa: CASKATVSSYEQYF; d_gene: .; abundance: .; v_gene: TRBV6-5; j_gene: TRBJ2-7
CDR3nt: TGTGCCAGCACCTACAGGGGCGGGAATGAAAAACTGTTTTTT; CDR3aa: CASTYRGGNEKLFF; d_gene: TRBD1; abundance: .; v_gene: TRBV27; j_gene: TRBJ1-4
CDR3nt: TGTGCTAGTGGATCTAGCGGGAGTAACATTCAGTACTTC; CDR3aa: CASGSSGSNIQYF; d_gene: TRBD2; abundance: .; v_gene: TRBV12-5; j_gene: TRBJ2-4
CDR3nt: TGTGCCAGCAGCTTCGGCGGGGCCCAAAGGACGCAGTATTTT; CDR3aa: CASSFGGAQRTQYF; d_gene: .; abundance: .; v_gene: TRBV7-2; j_gene: TRBJ2-3
CDR3nt: TGTGCCAGCAATGAGGCCGGGACAGATACGCAGTATTTT; CDR3aa: CASNEAGTDTQYF; d_gene: .; abundance: .; v_gene: TRBV28; j_gene: TRBJ2-3
CDR3nt: TGTGCCAGCTCATACGGACTAGGTGGAGATACGCAGTATTTT; CDR3aa: CASSYGLGGDTQYF; d_gene: TRBD2; abundance: .; v_gene: TRBV18; j_gene: TRBJ2-3
CDR3nt: TGCGCCAGCAGCTTGAGAGAGAGCGGGAGGGCCGGGGCGGATACGCAGTATTTT; CDR3aa: CASSLRESGRAGADTQYF; d_gene: TRBD2; abundance: .; v_gene: TRBV5-1; j_gene: TRBJ2-3
CDR3nt: TGTGCCAGCAGCTTAGGCTTACGGGGGTCCTACGAGCAGTACTTC; CDR3aa: CASSLGLRGSYEQYF; d_gene: .; abundance: .; v_gene: TRBV7-6; j_gene: TRBJ2-7
CDR3nt: TGTGCCAGCAGCTTGCATGGGAGCGACGGGGAGCTGTTTTTT; CDR3aa: CASSLHGSDGELFF; d_gene: .; abundance: .; v_gene: TRBV11-3; j_gene: TRBJ2-2
CDR3nt: TGCGCCAGCAGCTGGGACAGGGGGCCCTACGAGCAGTACTTC; CDR3aa: CASSWDRGPYEQYF; d_gene: TRBD1; abundance: .; v_gene: TRBV5-1; j_gene: TRBJ2-7
CDR3nt: TGTGCCAGCAGCCGACAGGGGGGTCAGCCCCAGCATTTT; CDR3aa: CASSRQGGQPQHF; d_gene: TRBD1; abundance: .; v_gene: TRBV5-6; j_gene: TRBJ1-5
CDR3nt: TGTGCCAGTAGTATAGATTCCACAGATACGCAGTATTTT; CDR3aa: CASSIDSTDTQYF; d_gene: .; abundance: once; v_gene: TRBV19; j_gene: TRBJ2-3
CDR3nt: TGTGCCACCAATACAGGGGGCGTCACCACAGATACGCAGTATTTT; CDR3aa: CATNTGGVTTDTQYF; d_gene: TRBD1; abundance: .; v_gene: TRBV28; j_gene: TRBJ2-3